This is a list of T cell receptor beta chains from one sample in a study of blood T cell repertoires in COVID-19. Repertoires were generated with immunoSEQ multiplex PCR, while TCRdb's copy carries only in-frame clones and drops some. Of 100,000 or so clones in the sample, 91% are singletons; the top ten hold approximately 2.2%. Sequencing was carried out using peripheral blood. The receptors shown here come from a human donor with active COVID-19. The donor label of this sample is uncertain. The CDR3 runs from the conserved cysteine through the conserved F or W. Fields, in order: D gene, J gene, V gene, clone size, CDR3 protein, CDR3 DNA. D genes are given only for firm matches. Expanded clones are given a class, and other clones once, few, many or no size at all.

TRBD2 | TRBJ2-1 | TRBV27 | once | CASSQTSGAYNEQFF | TGTGCCAGCAGTCAGACTAGCGGAGCATACAATGAGCAGTTCTTC
. | TRBJ2-2 | TRBV6-1 | . | CASSDGVPGELFF | TGTGCCAGCAGTGACGGGGTTCCCGGGGAGCTGTTTTTT
TRBD1 | TRBJ1-1 | TRBV5-1 | . | CASSPTGEDTEAFF | TGCGCCAGCAGCCCGACAGGGGAGGACACTGAAGCTTTCTTT
. | TRBJ1-1 | TRBV21-1 | . | CASPVGQGAKAFF | .
TRBD1 | TRBJ1-2 | TRBV5-8 | . | CASPDRVGGYTF | TGTGCCAGCCCCGACAGGGTCGGGGGCTACACCTTC
. | TRBJ2-7 | TRBV29-1 | . | CSVGAPGTPFEQYF | TGCAGCGTTGGGGCCCCCGGGACACCCTTCGAGCAGTACTTC
TRBD1 | TRBJ2-2 | TRBV18 | . | CASSPGTGATGELFF | TGTGCCAGCTCACCCGGGACAGGGGCCACCGGGGAGCTGTTTTTT
TRBD2 | TRBJ2-7 | TRBV6-4 | . | CASSEASGGPPDSYEQYF | TGTGCCAGCAGTGAGGCCAGCGGGGGGCCACCGGACTCCTACGAGCAGTACTTC
TRBD1 | TRBJ1-1 | TRBV10-3 | . | CAISLQGGNTEAFF | TGTGCCATCAGTCTACAGGGGGGGAACACTGAAGCTTTCTTT
. | TRBJ1-6 | TRBV6-5 | . | CASSYGVGESPLHF | TGTGCCAGCAGTTACGGCGTGGGAGAGTCACCCCTCCACTTT
. | TRBJ2-7 | TRBV6-5 | once | CASNRDLSSYEQYF | TGTGCCAGCAACAGGGACCTTAGCTCCTACGAGCAGTACTTC
TRBD2 | TRBJ2-2 | TRBV6-6 | . | CASSAKGLAGAGELFF | TGTGCCAGCAGTGCAAAGGGACTAGCGGGGGCCGGGGAGCTGTTTTTT
. | TRBJ1-1 | TRBV6-1 | . | CASSETGRTEAFF | TGTGCCAGCAGTGAAACAGGGCGCACTGAAGCTTTCTTT
TRBD2 | TRBJ2-1 | TRBV10-3 | . | CAINSGLASNEQFF | TGTGCCATCAATTCAGGACTAGCAAGCAATGAGCAGTTCTTC
TRBD1 | TRBJ1-1 | TRBV19 | . | CASSTNRGLGEVNTEAFF | TGTGCCAGTAGTACTAACAGGGGGCTTGGGGAAGTGAACACTGAAGCTTTCTTT
. | TRBJ1-5 | TRBV7-8 | few | CASSFTGLNQPQHF | TGTGCCAGCAGCTTTACAGGGCTCAATCAGCCCCAGCATTTT
TRBD1 | TRBJ2-1 | TRBV6-2/TRBV6-3 | . | CASSYSRDRLYNEQFF | TGTGCCAGCAGTTACAGCAGGGACAGGCTCTACAATGAGCAGTTCTTC
. | TRBJ1-4 | TRBV5-6 | few | CASSLERAGEKLFF | TGTGCCAGCAGCTTGGAACGAGCGGGAGAAAAACTGTTTTTT
TRBD1 | TRBJ1-5 | TRBV7-2 | . | CASSKDRGLYSNQPQHF | TGTGCCAGCAGCAAAGACAGGGGATTGTATAGCAATCAGCCCCAGCATTTT
. | TRBJ2-3 | TRBV11-2 | . | CASSPGRGRTDTQYF | TGTGCCAGCAGCCCAGGCAGGGGTCGGACAGATACGCAGTATTTT
. | TRBJ2-5 | TRBV6-5 | . | CASTQGGGRETQYF | TGTGCCAGCACACAAGGAGGGGGCAGGGAGACCCAGTACTTC
. | TRBJ2-5 | TRBV6-1 | . | CASSDFIAETQYF | TGTGCCAGCAGTGATTTCATAGCAGAGACCCAGTACTTC
TRBD1 | TRBJ1-3 | TRBV14 | . | CASSLGQGGNTIYF | TGTGCCAGCAGCCTGGGACAGGGTGGAAACACCATATATTTT
TRBD1 | TRBJ1-6 | TRBV9 | . | CASSVETGGNSPLHF | TGTGCCAGCAGCGTAGAGACAGGGGGCAATTCACCCCTCCACTTT
TRBD2 | TRBJ2-1 | TRBV5-6 | few | CASSSRTSGGNEQFF | TGTGCCAGCAGCTCGCGGACTAGCGGGGGAAATGAGCAGTTCTTC
TRBD1 | TRBJ2-6 | TRBV6-2/TRBV6-3 | . | CASSLTGGPNVLTF | TGTGCCAGCAGTTTGACAGGGGGCCCCAACGTCCTGACTTTC
TRBD1 | TRBJ1-1 | TRBV6-5 | . | CASRGQGYTEAFF | TGTGCCAGCAGAGGACAGGGGTATACTGAAGCTTTCTTT
TRBD2 | TRBJ2-7 | TRBV15 | . | CATSTPSGNYEQYF | TGTGCCACCAGCACGCCGAGCGGGAACTACGAGCAGTACTTC
TRBD2 | TRBJ2-5 | TRBV5-1 | . | CASSLDSGAVRETQYF | TGCGCCAGCAGCTTGGATAGCGGGGCGGTTCGAGAGACCCAGTACTTC
TRBD1 | TRBJ1-1 | TRBV10-3 | . | CAISAQGRGTEAFF | TGTGCCATCAGTGCACAGGGGCGAGGGACTGAAGCTTTCTTT
TRBD2 | TRBJ2-3 | TRBV18 | . | CASSPGGGSTTDTQYF | TGTGCCAGCTCACCAGGCGGGGGAAGCACCACAGATACGCAGTATTTT
. | TRBJ1-6 | TRBV27 | . | CASRLQGDAYNSPLHF | TGTGCCAGCAGATTACAGGGTGATGCATATAATTCACCCCTCCACTTT
TRBD2 | TRBJ2-1 | TRBV5-1 | . | CASSPGTSSDEQFF | TGCGCCAGCAGCCCGGGGACTAGCTCGGATGAGCAGTTCTTC
TRBD1 | TRBJ1-2 | TRBV5-4 | . | CASRETGGVSGYTF | TGTGCCAGCAGGGAGACAGGGGGCGTGAGTGGCTACACCTTC
TRBD1 | TRBJ2-1 | TRBV18 | . | CASSPPQGASYEQFF | TGTGCCAGCTCACCACCACAGGGGGCGTCGTATGAGCAGTTCTTC
. | TRBJ1-1 | TRBV2 | once | CASTSPGGAGYREAFF | TGTGCCAGCACCTCCCCCGGTGGGGCTGGGTATAGGGAAGCTTTCTTT
TRBD1 | TRBJ2-3 | TRBV9 | once | CASSVALGTGLNTQYF | TGTGCCAGCAGCGTAGCTCTCGGGACAGGGCTTAATACGCAGTATTTT
. | TRBJ2-3 | TRBV19 | . | CASSFGLATDTQYF | TGTGCCAGTAGTTTTGGACTGGCCACAGATACGCAGTATTTT
. | TRBJ2-7 | TRBV7-2 | . | CASSSRHNYEQYF | TGTGCCAGCAGCTCCCGACATAACTACGAGCAGTACTTC
. | TRBJ2-7 | TRBV2 | . | CASRRGIYEQYF | TGTGCCAGCAGGCGGGGAATTTACGAGCAGTACTTC
. | TRBJ1-5 | TRBV4-1 | . | CASSPIYSNQPQHF | TGCGCCAGCAGCCCGATCTATAGCAATCAGCCCCAGCATTTT
TRBD1 | TRBJ1-3 | TRBV13 | . | CANFRQGVSGNTIYF | TGTGCCAACTTTAGACAGGGAGTCTCTGGAAACACCATATATTTT
. | TRBJ2-3 | TRBV3-1/TRBV3-2 | . | CASSQPGGRTDTQYF | TGTGCCAGCAGCCAACCGGGGGGCCGCACAGATACGCAGTATTTT
TRBD1 | TRBJ2-2 | TRBV7-7 | . | CASGQGLNTGELFF | TGTGCTTCCGGACAGGGACTGAACACCGGGGAGCTGTTTTTT
TRBD1 | TRBJ1-2 | TRBV18 | . | CASSPTGATINYGYTF | TGTGCCAGCTCACCGACAGGGGCAACGATTAACTATGGCTACACCTTC
. | TRBJ1-6 | TRBV5-6 | . | CASSLGGQGSSYNSPLHF | TGTGCCAGCAGCTTGGGCGGCCAGGGGAGCTCCTATAATTCACCCCTCCACTTT
. | TRBJ1-1 | TRBV2 | . | CARESQGWGTEAFF | TGTGCCAGAGAATCACAGGGTTGGGGGACTGAAGCTTTCTTT
. | TRBJ1-3 | TRBV5-1 | . | CASSFIPAGEGNTIYF | TGCGCCAGCAGCTTCATACCGGCGGGTGAGGGAAACACCATATATTTT
. | TRBJ2-7 | TRBV12-3/TRBV12-4 | . | CASRHGHSYEQYF | TGTGCCAGCAGGCATGGACACTCCTACGAGCAGTACTTC
TRBD1 | TRBJ2-7 | TRBV7-3 | . | CASSPTGRWEQYF | TGTGCCAGCAGCCCGACAGGGAGATGGGAGCAGTACTTC
TRBD2 | TRBJ2-1 | TRBV6-1 | . | CASSELAGVDEQFF | TGTGCCAGCAGTGAATTAGCGGGCGTGGATGAGCAGTTCTTC
TRBD1 | TRBJ1-1 | TRBV27 | . | CASSYSTGGSEAFF | TGTGCCAGCAGTTATTCGACAGGGGGCTCTGAAGCTTTCTTT
. | TRBJ2-1 | TRBV7-3 | . | CASSLSSGGNEQFF | TGTGCCAGCAGCTTATCCTCAGGGGGGAATGAGCAGTTCTTC
TRBD2 | TRBJ2-1 | TRBV15 | . | CATSSEAGGPNEQFF | TGTGCCACCAGCAGCGAGGCGGGGGGGCCAAATGAGCAGTTCTTC
. | TRBJ1-5 | TRBV2 | . | CATQGGSNQPQHF | TGTGCCACCCAGGGTGGTAGCAATCAGCCCCAGCATTTT
TRBD1 | TRBJ1-2 | TRBV9 | . | CASSAETGGYYGYTF | TGTGCCAGCAGCGCCGAGACAGGGGGTTACTATGGCTACACCTTC
TRBD1 | TRBJ1-5 | TRBV10-3 | . | CAISEGTDSNQPQHF | TGTGCCATCAGTGAAGGGACAGATAGCAATCAGCCCCAGCATTTT
TRBD2 | TRBJ2-1 | TRBV5-4 | . | CASSFNERGGNEQFF | TGTGCCAGCAGCTTTAATGAGCGGGGGGGCAATGAGCAGTTCTTC
TRBD1 | TRBJ2-7 | TRBV27 | . | CASSLTQTGGGSYEQYF | TGTGCCAGCAGTTTAACTCAGACAGGGGGGGGATCCTACGAGCAGTACTTC
. | TRBJ2-5 | TRBV27 | . | CASSLFASAETQYF | TGTGCCAGCAGTTTATTTGCTAGCGCTGAGACCCAGTACTTC